This TCR beta chain was sequenced for a study of immune evolution from preneoplasia to lung adenocarcinoma. General observations from the study: Normal lung had the highest top T cell clone frequencies.

This table comes from immunoSEQ multiplex PCR, and its TCRdb copy is limited to in-frame clones, with some not included. The top ten clones hold less than 3.5% of a sample with thousands of clones, roughly 80% of them seen once. Details on this clone: The antigen is not known.

Between about 2014 and 2018, patients underwent resection in Japan or China. CDR1 and CDR2 from the germline V gene are SSHAT and FNYEAQ (reference sequence). CDR3 length equals 18 residues. J is TRBJ2-1 and V is TRBV7-7, with a possible D match to TRBD2 (6 bases). This clonotype originated in a donor aged 70 or older with lung adenocarcinoma. Sequencing was carried out using FFPE adjacent normal lung tissue. The CDR3 coding sequence is TGTGCTCGTCTCCTTCCCCTACTAGCTGTGAGCTCCTACAATGAGCAGTTCTTC. This encodes CARLLPLLAVSSYNEQFF.